This T cell receptor beta chain derives from a study of EBV T-cell therapy then PD-1 blockade in nasopharyngeal carcinoma (dated by TCRdb to the early 2020s). Genomic DNA was extracted from sorted cells using the Qiagen DNeasy Kit. The immunoSEQ platform was used for deep sequencing of the TCR beta chain. Processing in the source paper ran as follows. Repertoire data analysis was performed with the immunoSEQ Analyzer software. In TCRdb, the immuneACCESS table is reduced to in-frame sequences with V and J assigned. These tables do not hold every clone; where another copy was compared, an unresolved V gene accounts for under half, and the others remain unexplained. Clone size and V and J calls were adopted from that table, with D and trimming inferred from the DNA. The sample contains roughly 22,000 clones, 82% of them found a single time. The top ten clonotypes cover 20% to 25% of the sample. A note on this clone: Its antigen is unknown. The sample holds no much larger clone one base away, and base qualities are not on file. Other DNA sequences in this specimen translate into the identical CDR3.

The germline V and J ends show losses of 2 bases and 1 base respectively, and no gene match explains 1 base of the junction. The cysteine opens and the phenylalanine closes a CDR3 of 14 amino acids. This entry keeps only the CDR3 DNA: 42 bases, framed from base 1. CDR1 MRHNA and CDR2 SNTAGT are derived from the germline V gene. Read against the paper, the sample's treatment or condition label means: AdE1-LMPpoly-expanded autologous EBV-specific T-cell therapy followed by anti-PD-1 nivolumab. Here the sequenced sample was CD8+ T cells from blood, taken at day -245 from a patient whose treatment included autologous EBV-specific T cells and nivolumab. The rearrangement joined TRBV6-4 to TRBJ1-1; 7 bases in the junction line up with TRBD1. The sequence derives from a man aged 35 to 55 with nasopharyngeal carcinoma. The CDR3 protein: CASSDGTENTEAFF. Read as DNA, the sequence is TGTGCCAGCAGTGACGGGACAGAGAACACTGAAGCTTTCTTT.